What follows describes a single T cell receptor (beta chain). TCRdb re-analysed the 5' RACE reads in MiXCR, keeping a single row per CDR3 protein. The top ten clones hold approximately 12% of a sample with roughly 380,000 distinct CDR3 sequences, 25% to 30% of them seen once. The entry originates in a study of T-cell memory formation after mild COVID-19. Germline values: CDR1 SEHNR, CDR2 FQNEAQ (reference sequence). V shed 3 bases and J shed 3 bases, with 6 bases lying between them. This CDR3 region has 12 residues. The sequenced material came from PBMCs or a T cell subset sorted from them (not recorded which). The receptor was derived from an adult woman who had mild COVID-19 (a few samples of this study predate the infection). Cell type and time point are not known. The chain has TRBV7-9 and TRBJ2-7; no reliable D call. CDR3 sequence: CASSFVLYEQYF. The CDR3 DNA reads TGTGCCAGCAGCTTTGTCCTCTACGAGCAGTACTTC.